This is a list of T cell receptor beta chains from one sample in a study of T cells in Graves' hyperthyroidism and ophthalmopathy. TCRdb re-analysed the multiplex PCR reads in MiXCR, keeping a single row per CDR3 protein. The table lists hundreds of thousands of distinct CDR3 sequences, approximately 44% of them singletons. Sequencing input: peripheral blood or thyroid tissue (not recorded which). These receptors all come from a woman aged 18-35 years with Graves' hyperthyroidism. Both conserved end residues are part of each CDR3. D genes are given only for firm matches. Some rows mark clone size as missing; the rest say once, few, many or name a class of expanded clone.

clone size: NA
J gene: TRBJ1-2
D gene: TRBD1
V gene: TRBV2
CDR3 protein: CASRPRTGGIYAYTF
CDR3 DNA: TGTGCCAGCAGACCTAGGACAGGGGGCATCTATGCCTACACCTTC

clone size: few
J gene: TRBJ1-5
D gene: TRBD1
V gene: TRBV6-1
CDR3 protein: CASSETGGINQPQHF
CDR3 DNA: TGTGCCAGCAGTGAAACAGGGGGCATCAATCAGCCCCAGCATTTT

clone size: NA
J gene: TRBJ1-2
D gene: NA
V gene: TRBV7-2
CDR3 protein: CASSLTAGDGYGYTF
CDR3 DNA: TGTGCCAGCAGCTTAACCGCAGGGGATGGCTATGGCTACACCTTC

clone size: once
J gene: TRBJ1-1
D gene: NA
V gene: TRBV11-1
CDR3 protein: CAGSPSTQAFF
CDR3 DNA: TGTGCCGGCAGCCCCAGTACTCAAGCTTTCTTT

clone size: many
J gene: TRBJ2-7
D gene: NA
V gene: TRBV9
CDR3 protein: CASRGDGEQYF
CDR3 DNA: TGTGCCAGCAGGGGAGACGGCGAGCAGTACTTC

clone size: few
J gene: TRBJ2-2
D gene: NA
V gene: TRBV7-2
CDR3 protein: CASSLDRRENTGELFF
CDR3 DNA: TGTGCCAGCAGCTTAGATCGGCGGGAGAACACCGGGGAGCTGTTTTTT

clone size: NA
J gene: TRBJ1-4
D gene: NA
V gene: TRBV7-9
CDR3 protein: CASSLSRENEKLFF
CDR3 DNA: TGTGCCAGCAGCTTAAGCAGGGAAAATGAAAAACTGTTTTTT

clone size: NA
J gene: TRBJ2-3
D gene: NA
V gene: TRBV24-1
CDR3 protein: CASSWTGDTQYF
CDR3 DNA: TGTGCCAGCAGCTGGACCGGAGATACGCAGTATTTT

clone size: NA
J gene: TRBJ2-7
D gene: NA
V gene: TRBV13
CDR3 protein: CASSPGDFVGDSYEQYF
CDR3 DNA: TGTGCCAGCAGCCCCGGGGACTTCGTGGGGGACTCCTACGAGCAGTACTTC

clone size: NA
J gene: TRBJ1-2
D gene: TRBD1
V gene: TRBV19
CDR3 protein: CASSIPPDRGLGYTF
CDR3 DNA: TGTGCCAGTAGTATACCCCCGGACAGGGGGCTCGGCTACACCTTC

clone size: NA
J gene: TRBJ2-7
D gene: TRBD2
V gene: TRBV7-6
CDR3 protein: CASSSGGGRSYEQYF
CDR3 DNA: TGCGCCAGCAGCTCGGGTGGCGGGAGGTCCTACGAGCAGTACTTC

clone size: few
J gene: TRBJ1-2
D gene: TRBD1
V gene: TRBV6-5
CDR3 protein: CASSYLQGASYTF
CDR3 DNA: TGTGCCAGCAGTTACTTACAGGGGGCAAGCTACACCTTC

clone size: many
J gene: TRBJ1-1
D gene: NA
V gene: TRBV20-1
CDR3 protein: CSAGTPTAEAFF
CDR3 DNA: TGCAGTGCTGGGACACCAACGGCTGAAGCTTTCTTT

clone size: NA
J gene: TRBJ1-5
D gene: NA
V gene: TRBV12-3/TRBV12-4
CDR3 protein: CASSSSRDIKPQHF
CDR3 DNA: TGTGCCAGCAGTTCGTCCCGGGACATTAAGCCCCAGCATTTT

clone size: many
J gene: TRBJ1-6
D gene: TRBD1
V gene: TRBV2
CDR3 protein: CASRITGGWSPLHF
CDR3 DNA: TGTGCCAGCAGGATTACAGGGGGCTGGTCACCCCTCCACTTT

clone size: NA
J gene: TRBJ1-6
D gene: TRBD1
V gene: TRBV13
CDR3 protein: CASSLGGQDRSPLHF
CDR3 DNA: TGTGCCAGCAGCTTGGGGGGACAGGACCGTTCACCCCTCCACTTT

clone size: NA
J gene: TRBJ2-2
D gene: TRBD2
V gene: TRBV7-2
CDR3 protein: CASSSELAGDRELFF
CDR3 DNA: TGTGCCAGCAGCTCGGAACTAGCGGGAGATAGGGAGCTGTTTTTT

clone size: few
J gene: TRBJ2-2
D gene: NA
V gene: TRBV9
CDR3 protein: CASSLPGRGGGELFF
CDR3 DNA: TGTGCCAGCAGCCTTCCGGGACGAGGAGGCGGGGAGCTGTTTTTT

clone size: few
J gene: TRBJ1-4
D gene: NA
V gene: TRBV13
CDR3 protein: CASSSPAGEKLFF
CDR3 DNA: TGTGCCAGCAGCTCACCCGCTGGGGAAAAACTGTTTTTT

clone size: NA
J gene: TRBJ1-4
D gene: NA
V gene: TRBV29-1
CDR3 protein: CSVATGLTEKLFF
CDR3 DNA: TGCAGCGTTGCAACAGGGTTGACCGAAAAACTGTTTTTT

clone size: NA
J gene: TRBJ1-6
D gene: NA
V gene: TRBV9
CDR3 protein: CASSVDHRTNSPLHF
CDR3 DNA: TGTGCCAGCAGCGTAGATCACAGAACTAATTCACCCCTCCACTTT

clone size: few
J gene: TRBJ2-5
D gene: TRBD1
V gene: TRBV20-1
CDR3 protein: CSAGQGARETQYF
CDR3 DNA: TGCAGTGCTGGACAGGGCGCAAGGGAGACCCAGTACTTC